This TCR beta chain came from a study of PD-1 blockade in classical Hodgkin lymphoma. As for time point: cycle 4 day 1 (C4D1), after 5 to 7 weeks of nivolumab. Following autologous stem cell transplantation, relapse occurred in every patient, and exposure to brentuximab vedotin varied. By magnetic negative selection, CD8+ T cells were isolated from the thawed PBMCs. For this clone: Antigen specificity is unknown.

Sequencing was performed with immunoSEQ multiplex PCR; in TCRdb, only in-frame clones are kept and a portion is missing. The table lists a few thousand clones, 65% to 80% of them singletons. Study-level findings and limits: Patients who began taking nivolumab under 1 year after ASCT were left out. Significantly greater TCR diversity emerged by C4D1 in CD4+ cells but not CD8+ cells. Reported findings placed baseline TCR diversity lower in newly diagnosed patients (compared with healthy donors).

The CDR3 sequence is 15 residues long. Germline V gene data show CDR1 as SGHNT and CDR2 as YYREEE (reference sequence). Trimming cost V 4 bases and J 1 base, with 14 bases left between them. The chain links TRBV5-4 to TRBJ2-5; D may be TRBD1 (6 bases). This TCR came from a human donor with classical Hodgkin lymphoma. Sequencing was performed on CD8+ T cells from blood, taken before the fourth cycle of nivolumab. The CDR3 region has the DNA TGTGCCAGCAGCCACCGACAGGCAATCCAAGAGACCCAGTACTTC. Translating gives CASSHRQAIQETQYF.